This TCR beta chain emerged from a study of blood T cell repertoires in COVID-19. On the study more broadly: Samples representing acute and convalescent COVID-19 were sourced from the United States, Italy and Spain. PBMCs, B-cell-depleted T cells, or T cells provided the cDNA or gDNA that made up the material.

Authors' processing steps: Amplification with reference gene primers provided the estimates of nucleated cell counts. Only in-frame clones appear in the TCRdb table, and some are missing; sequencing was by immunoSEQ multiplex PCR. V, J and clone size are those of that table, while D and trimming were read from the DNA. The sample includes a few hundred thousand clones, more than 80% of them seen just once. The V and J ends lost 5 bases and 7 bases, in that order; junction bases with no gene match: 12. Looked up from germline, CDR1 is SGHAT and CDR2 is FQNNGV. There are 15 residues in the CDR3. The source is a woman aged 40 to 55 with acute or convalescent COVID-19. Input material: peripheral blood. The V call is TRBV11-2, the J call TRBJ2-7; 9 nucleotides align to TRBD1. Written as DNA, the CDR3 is TGTGCCAGCAGCCCCGGGACAGGGTTATCCCGGGAGCAGTACGTC. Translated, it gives CASSPGTGLSREQYV.